The rows below give T cell receptor beta chains drawn from one sample of a study of CD8+CD57+ T cells in acquired aplastic anemia. TCRdb used MiXCR to reprocess the reads, holding one entry per CDR3 protein. Of around 400,000 distinct CDR3 sequences detected, 55% to 70% appear once; the ten largest clones hold 3.5% to 4.5%. The sample was sorted CD4+, CD8+, or CD8+CD57+ T cells (not recorded which) from PBMCs. The receptors derive from a human donor in good health, serving as a control. Each CDR3 is given with its conserved first and last residue. The D gene is left open where the match is weak. Clone size is stated in some rows and not others, as once, few, many or a class when expanded.

clone size,D gene,J gene,V gene,CDR3 protein,CDR3 DNA
.,TRBD2,TRBJ2-3,TRBV10-3,CASSKRLAGTVADTRYF,TGTGCCAGCAGTAAGAGACTAGCGGGGACGGTAGCAGATACGCGGTATTTT
.,.,TRBJ1-1,TRBV5-1,CASSLDQATYTEAFF,TGCGCCAGCAGCTTGGACCAAGCAACCTACACTGAAGCTTTCTTT
.,.,TRBJ2-3,TRBV19,CASSIADSYTDTQYF,TGTGCCAGTAGTATAGCAGACAGTTACACAGATACGCAGTATTTT
.,.,TRBJ1-2,TRBV12-3/TRBV12-4,CASSYRARGQTYGYTF,TGTGCCAGCAGTTACCGGGCCCGTGGACAGACCTATGGCTACACCTTC
.,.,TRBJ2-7,TRBV5-8,CASSFQVRAYEQYF,TGTGCCAGCAGCTTTCAGGTCAGGGCCTACGAGCAGTACTTC
many,.,TRBJ1-6,TRBV5-1,CASSPRASSYNSPLHF,TGCGCCAGCAGCCCACGCGCGAGCTCCTATAATTCACCCCTCCACTTT
.,TRBD1,TRBJ1-1,TRBV12-3/TRBV12-4,CASRTGNSTEAFF,TGTGCCAGCAGGACAGGGAACAGCACTGAAGCTTTCTTT
.,.,TRBJ1-2,TRBV7-8,CASSIFPHRYGYTF,TGTGCCAGTAGTATATTTCCCCACCGGTATGGCTACACCTTC
.,.,TRBJ2-7,TRBV20-1,CSARPQTSGLYEQYF,TGCAGTGCTAGACCCCAAACATCCGGTCTCTACGAGCAGTACTTC
.,.,TRBJ2-3,TRBV12-3/TRBV12-4,CASSFIDTDTQYF,TGTGCCAGCAGTTTCATCGACACAGATACGCAGTATTTT